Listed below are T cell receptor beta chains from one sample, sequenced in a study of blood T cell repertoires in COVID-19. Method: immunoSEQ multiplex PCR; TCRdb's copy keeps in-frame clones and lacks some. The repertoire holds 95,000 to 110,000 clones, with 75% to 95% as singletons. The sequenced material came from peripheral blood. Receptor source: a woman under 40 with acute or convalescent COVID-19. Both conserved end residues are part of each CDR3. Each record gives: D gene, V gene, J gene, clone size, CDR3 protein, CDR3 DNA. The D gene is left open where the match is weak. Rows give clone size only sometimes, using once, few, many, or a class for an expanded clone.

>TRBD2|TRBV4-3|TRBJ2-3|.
CASSQDLGGGPDTQYF
TGCGCCAGCAGCCAAGATCTCGGGGGAGGGCCAGATACGCAGTATTTT
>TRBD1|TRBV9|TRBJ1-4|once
CASSVGGQGFNEKLFF
TGTGCCAGCAGCGTAGGGGGACAGGGGTTTAATGAAAAACTGTTTTTT
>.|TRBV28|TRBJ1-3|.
CASKGRRQEATENSGNTIYF
TGTGCCAGCAAGGGGCGGAGACAGGAAGCTACGGAAAACTCTGGAAACACCATATATTTT
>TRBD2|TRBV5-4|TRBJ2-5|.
CASSLGAGLAGVETQYF
TGTGCCAGCAGCTTGGGGGCGGGACTAGCGGGAGTAGAGACCCAGTACTTC
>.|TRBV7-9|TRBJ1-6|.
CASSRGGIRPPPLHF
TGTGCCAGCAGCCGGGGCGGGATCCGACCCCCACCCCTCCACTTT
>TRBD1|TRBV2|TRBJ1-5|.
CASRRDRDNQPQHF
TGTGCCAGCCGCAGGGACAGGGACAATCAGCCCCAGCATTTT
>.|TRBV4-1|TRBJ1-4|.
CASSQLPGQVEKLFF
TGCGCCAGCAGCCAACTTCCCGGACAAGTTGAAAAACTGTTTTTT
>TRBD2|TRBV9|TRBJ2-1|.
CASSVAGTTSLEQFF
TGTGCCAGCAGCGTGGCCGGGACTACGAGTCTCGAGCAGTTCTTC
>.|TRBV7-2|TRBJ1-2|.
CASSLAGQNYGYTF
TGTGCCAGCAGCTTAGCTGGACAGAACTATGGCTACACCTTC
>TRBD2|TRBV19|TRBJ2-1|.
CASRTSGPSYNEQFF
TGTGCCAGTAGGACTAGCGGACCATCCTACAATGAGCAGTTCTTC
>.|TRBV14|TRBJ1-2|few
CASSASGLTFYGYTF
TGTGCCAGCAGCGCCTCGGGACTGACCTTCTATGGCTACACCTTC
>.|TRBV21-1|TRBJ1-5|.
CASSNDSPLPRNQPQHF
TGTGCCAGCAGCAACGACTCTCCCCTTCCTCGCAATCAGCCCCAGCATTTT
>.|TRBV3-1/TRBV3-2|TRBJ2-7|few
CASSGRTAYEQYF
TGTGCCAGCAGCGGGCGGACAGCCTACGAGCAGTACTTC
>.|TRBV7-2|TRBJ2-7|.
CASSPYRDNEQYF
TGTGCCAGCAGCCCTTACAGGGATAACGAGCAGTACTTC
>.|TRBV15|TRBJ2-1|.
CATSRVVSSNEQFF
TGTGCCACCAGCAGAGTTGTATCGAGTAATGAGCAGTTCTTC
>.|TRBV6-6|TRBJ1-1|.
CASSPGVSTEAFF
TGTGCCAGCAGTCCGGGGGTCAGCACTGAAGCTTTCTTT
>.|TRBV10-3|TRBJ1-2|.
CAISQELGYGYTF
TGTGCCATCTCACAGGAATTGGGCTATGGCTACACCTTC
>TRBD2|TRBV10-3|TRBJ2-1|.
CATRGLRGDEQFF
TGTGCCACTAGGGGTTTGCGGGGGGATGAGCAGTTCTTC
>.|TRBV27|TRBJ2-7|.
CASRPNQEPGLRTYEQYF
TGTGCCAGCCGTCCCAATCAGGAACCGGGACTCCGAACCTACGAGCAGTACTTC
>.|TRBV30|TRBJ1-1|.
CAWSDQNTEAFF
TGTGCCTGGAGTGATCAGAACACTGAAGCTTTCTTT
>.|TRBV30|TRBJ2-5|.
CARSGGRETQYF
TGTGCCCGCTCGGGGGGCCGGGAGACCCAGTACTTC
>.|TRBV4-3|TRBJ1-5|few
CASSQVAFSNQPQHF
TGCGCCAGCAGCCAAGTGGCCTTTAGCAATCAGCCCCAGCATTTT
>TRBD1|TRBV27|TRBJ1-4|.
CASSLAGTGFEKLFF
TGTGCCAGCAGTTTAGCGGGGACAGGGTTTGAAAAACTGTTTTTT
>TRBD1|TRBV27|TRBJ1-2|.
CASSPPGQGKKGYTF
TGTGCCAGCAGTCCACCGGGACAGGGGAAAAAGGGCTACACCTTC
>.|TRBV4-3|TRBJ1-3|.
CASSPKPGGALSGNTIYF
TGCGCCAGCAGCCCAAAGCCGGGGGGAGCCCTCTCTGGAAACACCATATATTTT
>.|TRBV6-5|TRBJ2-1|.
CASSRTDNEQFF
TGTGCCAGCAGTCGGACAGACAATGAGCAGTTCTTC
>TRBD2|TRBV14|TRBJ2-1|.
CASSIAGGNEQFF
TGTGCCAGCTCCATAGCGGGGGGGAATGAGCAGTTCTTC
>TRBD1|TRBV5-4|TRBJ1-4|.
CASSLALGQASGKLFF
TGTGCCAGCAGCTTGGCCCTCGGACAGGCCTCAGGAAAACTGTTTTTT
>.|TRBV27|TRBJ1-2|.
CASSLNGADGYTF
TGTGCCAGCAGTTTGAATGGGGCGGATGGCTACACCTTC
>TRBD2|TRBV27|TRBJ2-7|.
CASRQSPLAGDLRGYEQYF
TGTGCCAGCAGACAATCCCCTCTAGCGGGGGACCTGAGAGGCTACGAGCAGTACTTC
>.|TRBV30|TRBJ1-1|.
CAWIGEGFAEAFF
TGTGCCTGGATCGGGGAGGGTTTCGCTGAAGCTTTCTTT
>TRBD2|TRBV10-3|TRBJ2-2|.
CAISAITSGRFELFF
TGTGCCATCAGTGCAATAACTAGCGGGAGATTTGAGCTGTTTTTT
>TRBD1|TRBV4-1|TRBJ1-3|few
CASSHDGTGNSGNTIYF
TGCGCCAGCAGCCACGACGGGACAGGTAACTCTGGAAACACCATATATTTT
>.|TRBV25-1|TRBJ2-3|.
CATGVGTQYF
TGTGCCACCGGGGTTGGTACGCAGTATTTT
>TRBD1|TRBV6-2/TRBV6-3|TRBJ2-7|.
CASSLQGEEQYF
TGTGCCAGCAGTCTGCAGGGGGAAGAGCAGTACTTC
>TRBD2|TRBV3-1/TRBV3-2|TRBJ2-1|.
CASSQEAGKLGEQFF
TGTGCCAGCAGCCAGGAAGCGGGGAAGCTTGGGGAGCAGTTCTTC
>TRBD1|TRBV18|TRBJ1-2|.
CASSPPVTGARYGYTF
TGTGCCAGCTCACCACCGGTGACAGGGGCCAGATATGGCTACACCTTC
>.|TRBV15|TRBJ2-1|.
CATSKFSGQSYNEQFF
TGTGCCACCAGCAAATTTTCGGGACAATCCTACAATGAGCAGTTCTTC
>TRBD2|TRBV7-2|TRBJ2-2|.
CASSRETSGGTYTGELFF
TGTGCCAGCAGCAGAGAGACTAGCGGGGGGACCTACACCGGGGAGCTGTTTTTT
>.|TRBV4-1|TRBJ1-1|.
CASSQEVGREAFF
TGCGCCAGCAGCCAAGAAGTTGGCAGGGAAGCTTTCTTT
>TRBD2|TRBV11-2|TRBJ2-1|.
CASSSRLAGDDPYNEQFF
TGTGCCAGCAGCTCCAGACTAGCGGGAGATGATCCCTACAATGAGCAGTTCTTC
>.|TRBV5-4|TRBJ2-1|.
CASSLPGLGQFF
TGTGCCAGCAGTTTACCAGGGTTGGGGCAGTTCTTC
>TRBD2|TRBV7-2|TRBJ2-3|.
CASSQQGLAGPDTQYF
TGTGCCAGCAGCCAGCAAGGGCTAGCGGGGCCAGATACGCAGTATTTT
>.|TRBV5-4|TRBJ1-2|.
CASRSAAGNYGYTF
TGTGCCAGCAGATCGGCCGCGGGAAATTATGGCTACACCTTC
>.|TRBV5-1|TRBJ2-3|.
CASSTRLETDTQYF
TGCGCCAGCAGCACCCGTCTAGAAACAGATACGCAGTATTTT
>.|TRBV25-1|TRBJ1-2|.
CASSVGGTSRGYTF
TGTGCCAGCTCCGTGGGGGGAACTTCGCGTGGCTACACCTTC
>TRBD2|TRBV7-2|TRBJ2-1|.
CASSLLHPGLAGGNEQFF
TGTGCCAGCAGCTTACTCCACCCGGGACTAGCGGGGGGAAATGAGCAGTTCTTC
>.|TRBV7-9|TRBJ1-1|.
CASSRTLNTEAFF
TGTGCCAGCAGCCGTACATTGAACACTGAAGCTTTCTTT
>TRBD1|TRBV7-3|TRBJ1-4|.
CASSFSQGGLDFGEKLFF
TGTGCCAGCAGCTTTTCACAGGGGGGTTTGGACTTTGGTGAAAAACTGTTTTTT
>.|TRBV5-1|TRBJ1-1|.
CASSLNGVNTEAFF
TGCGCCAGCAGCTTGAACGGAGTGAACACTGAAGCTTTCTTT
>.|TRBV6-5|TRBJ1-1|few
CASSWREGTEAFF
TGTGCCAGCAGTTGGCGCGAGGGCACTGAAGCTTTCTTT
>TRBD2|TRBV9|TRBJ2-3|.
CASSPTSGRLLDTQYF
TGTGCCAGCAGCCCGACTAGCGGGAGATTGTTGGATACGCAGTATTTT
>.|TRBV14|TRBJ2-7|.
CASGTNTYEQYF
TGTGCCAGCGGGACAAATACCTACGAGCAGTACTTC
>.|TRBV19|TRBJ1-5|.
CATTTATDSNQPQHF
TGTGCCACAACGACAGCCACTGATAGCAATCAGCCCCAGCATTTT
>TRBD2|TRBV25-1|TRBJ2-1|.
CASSESGGATARGEQFF
TGTGCCAGCAGTGAATCGGGAGGGGCCACCGCGCGGGGCGAGCAGTTCTTC
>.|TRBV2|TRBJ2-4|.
CASSVSKQGLPIAAQYF
TGTGCCAGCAGTGTGTCTAAACAGGGCCTTCCTATTGCTGCGCAGTACTTC
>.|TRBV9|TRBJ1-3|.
CASSVGQGGANTIYF
TGTGCCAGCAGCGTAGGGCAGGGTGGTGCAAACACCATATATTTT
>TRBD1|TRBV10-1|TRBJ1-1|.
CASSPRTGANTEAFF
TGCGCCAGCAGCCCGAGGACAGGGGCGAACACTGAAGCTTTCTTT
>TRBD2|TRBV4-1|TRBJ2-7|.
CASSQEFYGAAGGSSDEQYF
TGCGCCAGCAGCCAAGAGTTCTACGGAGCCGCGGGCGGGAGTTCGGACGAGCAGTACTTC
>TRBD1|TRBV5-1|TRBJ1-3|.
CASSPGTGAGNTIYF
TGCGCCAGCAGCCCGGGGACAGGGGCTGGAAACACCATATATTTT